This is a list of T cell receptor beta chains from one sample in a study of identical twins. TCRdb reprocessed the 5' RACE reads via MiXCR and lists one record per CDR3 protein. The profile covers 150,000 or so distinct CDR3 sequences, with 3.5% appearing a single time and approximately 7.7% taken by the ten largest. The sequencing sample was made of memory T cells sorted from blood. The receptors here all came from a man in his late teens or twenties in good health. Each CDR3 is given with its conserved first and last residue. A D gene is named only where the DNA matches it firmly.

CDR3	J	V	length	D
CAISRGVGTDTQYF	TRBJ2-3	TRBV10-3	14	-
CASSSRVSNQPQHF	TRBJ1-5	TRBV12-3/TRBV12-4	14	-
CASSLVPSYEQYF	TRBJ2-7	TRBV7-9	13	-
CASSSSTSGSLDTQYF	TRBJ2-3	TRBV5-1	16	TRBD2
CASSQQGAVRKLFF	TRBJ1-4	TRBV12-3/TRBV12-4	14	TRBD1
CATRYGTADFPLHF	TRBJ1-6	TRBV6-1	14	-
CASSYLVGAEAFF	TRBJ1-1	TRBV6-2/TRBV6-3	13	-
CASARSSSGANVLTF	TRBJ2-6	TRBV6-4	15	-
CASSGPGQGLGNRNTQYF	TRBJ2-3	TRBV25-1	18	TRBD1
CASSHEGLSAGELFF	TRBJ2-2	TRBV3-1	15	-
CASSLTGTSGYNEQFF	TRBJ2-1	TRBV5-1	16	TRBD2
CSVETTNEQFF	TRBJ2-1	TRBV29-1	11	-
CASSLRQNYGYTF	TRBJ1-2	TRBV12-3/TRBV12-4	13	-
CASSPTGASDTQYF	TRBJ2-3	TRBV5-1	14	-
CASSPGVFGANVLTF	TRBJ2-6	TRBV5-1	15	-
CASSSFTAGDTDTQYF	TRBJ2-3	TRBV7-8	16	TRBD2
CASSRDLIYEQYF	TRBJ2-7	TRBV5-5	13	-
CASSYGPSRHF	TRBJ1-5	TRBV6-6	11	-
CAWSQYRGRAGNEQFF	TRBJ2-1	TRBV30	16	-
CASSHFLRVGITGELFF	TRBJ2-2	TRBV3-1	17	-
CSAREEMGRVGVLTF	TRBJ2-6	TRBV20-1	15	-
CAITAQPGDIQYF	TRBJ2-4	TRBV10-3	13	-
CASSASSFYEQYF	TRBJ2-7	TRBV7-2	13	-
CASSESRAQETQYF	TRBJ2-5	TRBV25-1	14	-
CASSLTTAGEQYF	TRBJ2-7	TRBV5-1	13	-
CANRTGLLFGNTIYF	TRBJ1-3	TRBV12-3/TRBV12-4	15	-
CASSQRGGRFAEQFF	TRBJ2-1	TRBV7-3	15	TRBD2
CASSHGLGVRETQYF	TRBJ2-5	TRBV5-1	15	-
CASSFPGAGELFF	TRBJ2-2	TRBV10-3	13	-
CSVDSPDYEQYF	TRBJ2-7	TRBV29-1	12	-
CSVGVGGGNTEAFF	TRBJ1-1	TRBV29-1	14	-
CASSQVGALTDTQYF	TRBJ2-3	TRBV3-1	15	-
CASRTGAATEAFF	TRBJ1-1	TRBV6-1	13	-
CASSRGGGSYNEQFF	TRBJ2-1	TRBV11-2	15	-
CASSLGWSRGETQYF	TRBJ2-5	TRBV4-1	15	-
CASSLSGGSSYNEQFF	TRBJ2-1	TRBV5-1	16	TRBD2
CASSQEQGGSSYNSPLHF	TRBJ1-6	TRBV4-3	18	TRBD1
CSVEAGWNTEAFF	TRBJ1-1	TRBV29-1	13	-
CASSSGLARETQYF	TRBJ2-5	TRBV12-3/TRBV12-4	14	TRBD2
CASTEVNEKLFF	TRBJ1-4	TRBV6-6	12	-
CASSLAGASGQETQYF	TRBJ2-5	TRBV5-1	16	TRBD2
CASSPKGTGDLHEQFF	TRBJ2-1	TRBV27	16	-
CSASTGRNQPQHF	TRBJ1-5	TRBV20-1	13	TRBD1
CASSQGFSGTTGELFF	TRBJ2-2	TRBV3-1	16	TRBD2
CASSQETAANTGELFF	TRBJ2-2	TRBV4-1	16	-
CSAEGLNEKLFF	TRBJ1-4	TRBV20-1	12	-
CASSQDAGTGGGYTF	TRBJ1-2	TRBV4-2	15	TRBD1
CASHTQSSSYEQYF	TRBJ2-7	TRBV2	14	-
CASSLSVGSYEQYF	TRBJ2-7	TRBV27	14	-
CASSLSPNQPQHF	TRBJ1-5	TRBV11-3	13	-